These T cell receptor beta chains were read from a single sample in a study of OX40 agonist ivuxolimab in advanced cancers. The data were produced by immunoSEQ multiplex PCR, yet TCRdb's version contains in-frame clones alone and is incomplete. Found here are 77,000 or so clones, around 90% of them singletons; the top ten hold around 0.35%. The sample was CD4+ or CD8+ T cells sorted from blood, taken in a trial of the OX40 agonist ivuxolimab. These receptors all come from an adult with an advanced solid tumor such as melanoma, head and neck, liver or kidney cancer. CDR3s include the opening cysteine and the closing phenylalanine or tryptophan. The order of the fields is V gene, D gene, J gene, CDR3 protein. The D gene is left open where the match is weak.

TRBV29-1	TRBD1	TRBJ2-7	CSVGRDSPYEQYF
TRBV9	-	TRBJ2-7	CASSVGEGISEQYF
TRBV7-2	-	TRBJ2-2	CASSLEWARTGELFF
TRBV27	TRBD1	TRBJ2-7	CAPIFRGLEQYF
TRBV27	-	TRBJ2-3	CASSSNLGLRTDTQYF
TRBV4-2	TRBD2	TRBJ2-7	CASSQAGLAYEQYF
TRBV5-1	TRBD1	TRBJ1-2	CASSSPGQGARGYTF
TRBV9	-	TRBJ2-3	CASSGGQRGITDTQYF
TRBV15	TRBD2	TRBJ2-1	CATSSSGRALYDEQFF
TRBV11-2	-	TRBJ1-1	CASSLPNTEAFF
TRBV19	-	TRBJ1-5	CASSIDGPGFGSNQPQHF
TRBV9	TRBD2	TRBJ2-3	CASGERGGDTDTQYF
TRBV5-1	-	TRBJ1-1	CASSLAPNTEAFF
TRBV11-2	-	TRBJ2-1	CASSQNRVYNEQFF
TRBV9	-	TRBJ2-5	CASSVVPLADQETQYF
TRBV28	TRBD2	TRBJ2-3	CASSSPKLAGVSDTQYF
TRBV5-1	TRBD2	TRBJ2-3	CASSPGLAGGADTQYF
TRBV7-3	-	TRBJ1-4	CASSPRGEGNEKLFF